Given below is one TCR beta chain in context. These data originate in a study of cytomegalovirus exposure and HLA in healthy donors. PCR primers comprised 60 Vbeta and 13 Jbeta primers. Produced via immunoSEQ multiplex PCR; TCRdb's table is partial and in-frame only. The table has around 100,000 clones, around 77% seen once. Germline V lookup: CDR1 SGHNT, CDR2 YENEEA. CDR3 length equals 14 residues. Between the trimmed V and J ends, which lost 5 bases and 0 bases, there was a span of 11 bases. The clonotype was recovered from a male donor in good health and CMV-seropositive. Sequencing was carried out using PBMCs. The chain links TRBV11-3 to TRBJ2-7; D is perhaps TRBD1 (6 bases). CDR3 protein: CASSATGSSYEQYF. The CDR3 DNA reads TGTGCCAGCAGCGCTACAGGGAGCTCCTACGAGCAGTACTTC.